A selection of T cell receptor beta chains follows, all from one sample in a study of beta chain features in type 1 diabetes. The assay was immunoSEQ multiplex PCR, and TCRdb's table has in-frame clones only and misses some. The sample carries 150,000 to 200,000 clones, almost 8% recorded once. Sequenced: central memory CD4+ T cells from blood. These receptors all come from a man younger than 35 with type 1 diabetes. Both conserved end residues are part of each CDR3. The D gene is left open where the match is weak. Not every row has a clone size; where given, it reads once, few, many or a size class.

V gene,clone size,J gene,D gene,CDR3 DNA,CDR3 protein
TRBV28,few,TRBJ2-1,-,TGTGCCAGCAGTTTAATAGTTATGAATGAGCAGTTCTTC,CASSLIVMNEQFF
TRBV18,few,TRBJ2-7,-,TGTGCCAGCTCACCGACAGGTCAAAATCCCTACTACGAGCAGTACTTC,CASSPTGQNPYYEQYF
TRBV5-1,-,TRBJ2-5,TRBD1,TGCGCCAGCAGCTACCTTCCAGGGGGCGAAGAGACCCAGTACTTC,CASSYLPGGEETQYF
TRBV9,few,TRBJ2-1,TRBD2,TGTGCCAGCAGCGTAGGCGGGGGGGATTACAATGAGCAGTTCTTC,CASSVGGGDYNEQFF
TRBV5-1,-,TRBJ2-1,TRBD1,TGCGCCAGCGCGACAGGGAATTCGGCGCGGGAGTTCTTC,CASATGNSAREFF
TRBV5-4,few,TRBJ1-5,-,TGTGCCAGCAGCAGGGAGGGGGATCCTCAGCCCCAGCATTTT,CASSREGDPQPQHF
TRBV27,few,TRBJ2-7,TRBD1,TGTGCCAGCAGTTTAAACCCCGGGACAGGGGCCGAGCAGTACTTC,CASSLNPGTGAEQYF
TRBV5-1,-,TRBJ1-1,TRBD1,TGCGCCAGCAGCTTGGGACAGGGGAGCACTGAAGCTTTCTTT,CASSLGQGSTEAFF
TRBV7-9,-,TRBJ2-3,TRBD2,TGTGCCAGCAGCTTGACTAGCGGCACAGATACGCAGTATTTT,CASSLTSGTDTQYF
TRBV7-7,few,TRBJ1-4,TRBD1,TGTGCCAGCAGCCGGGACAGGGATGAAAAACTGTTTTTT,CASSRDRDEKLFF
TRBV5-4,-,TRBJ2-5,-,TGTGCCAGCAGCTTGGTAGAGCGAGAGACCCAGTACTTC,CASSLVERETQYF
TRBV18,few,TRBJ2-3,TRBD2,TGTGCCAGCTCACCGACTAGCGGGGGGACGGATACGCAGTATTTT,CASSPTSGGTDTQYF
TRBV15,few,TRBJ1-3,TRBD1,TGTGCCACCAGCAGAGAGGACAGGACTGGAAACACCATATATTTT,CATSREDRTGNTIYF